The 17 T cell receptor beta chains given below trace back to one sample, sequenced in a study of T cells expressing NK-cell markers (dated by TCRdb to 2018 to 2020). Preparation of the library involved 5' RACE. Sequencing relied on an Illumina HiSeq 2000. Once TCRdb had reprocessed the reads, it stored one entry per CDR3 protein sequence and supplied no DNA. The table for this sample lists some 340,000 distinct CDR3 sequences. The ten biggest clones cover roughly 5.2% of the sample. The specimen sequenced was blood T cells: a sorted CD56 or NKG2C T cell subset, CD4+ or CD8+ T cells, or bulk PBMC T cells (not recorded which). The receptors originated from a man aged 18 to 69 in good health.

The V call is TRBV3-1, the J call TRBJ1-2; the D gene TCRdb calls, TRBD1, cannot be checked with no DNA. The length of the CDR3 is 13 residues. CDR1 and CDR2 from the germline V gene are LGHDT and YNNKEL (reference sequence). CDR3 region: CASSQRQGSGYTF.

The CDR3 here is CASSSTGSKNTEAFF. The gene calls are TRBV7-6 and TRBJ1-1; the TRBD1 assignment by TCRdb is unverifiable without DNA. This CDR3 is 15 amino acids long. The germline gives CDR1 SGHVS, CDR2 FNYEAQ.

The chain joins TRBV2 to TRBJ2-5; lacking DNA, the TRBD1 call made by TCRdb goes unchecked. The CDR3 totals 12 residues. CDR1 and CDR2 (germline): SNHLY, FYNNEI. CDR3 sequence reads: CASTRQKETQYF. The whole variable domain, filled in from reference TRBV2 and TRBJ2-5, reads EPEVTQTPSHQVTQMGQEVILRCVPISNHLYFYWYRQILGQKVEFLVSFYNNEISEKSEIFDDQFSVERPDGSNFTLKIRSTKLEDSAMYFCASTRQKETQYFGPGTRLLVL.

This sequence joins TRBV20-1 and TRBJ1-2; TCRdb names TRBD1, which stays unverified in the absence of DNA. CDR3 size: 15 residues. The germline gives CDR1 DFQATT, CDR2 SNEGSKA (reference sequence). The CDR3 spells CSARDSLTGTYGYTF.

The CDR3 sequence: CATSEPGGNTGELFF. The rearrangement links TRBV24-1 to TRBJ2-2; TCRdb names TRBD1, which stays unverified in the absence of DNA. This CDR3 region has 15 residues. CDR1 is KGHDR and CDR2 is SFDVKD in the germline V gene.

The chain combines TRBV10-3 with TRBJ2-7; TCRdb names TRBD1, which stays unverified in the absence of DNA. CDR3 size: 17 residues. Germline assignment: CDR1 ENHRY and CDR2 SYGVKD. CDR3 region: CAISESESRGLAYEQYF.

This chain joins TRBV14 and TRBJ1-2. The CDR3 has 13 amino acids. Germline V lookup: CDR1 SGHDN, CDR2 FVKESK. The CDR3 reads CASSQARNYGYTF.

J is TRBJ1-6 and V is TRBV6-5; TCRdb names TRBD1, which stays unverified in the absence of DNA. Germline V CDR1 and CDR2: MNHEY, SVGAGI. This CDR3 is built from 15 residues. The CDR3: CASSYADRVSSPLHF.

J is TRBJ2-2 and V is TRBV20-1; TCRdb gives TRBD1 as the D gene, but with no DNA this cannot be confirmed. The V gene's germline CDR1 is DFQATT and CDR2 SNEGSKA (reference sequence). The CDR3 sequence is 16 residues long. CDR3 sequence reads: CSARDKGTGGTGELFF.

J is TRBJ1-2 and V is TRBV25-1; the D call from TCRdb, TRBD1, cannot be confirmed without DNA. From germline, CDR1 is MGHDK and CDR2 SYGVNS. The CDR3 runs to 14 residues. CDR3 loop: CASSVLGRNYGYTF.

The chain links TRBV10-3 to TRBJ2-2; TCRdb outputs TRBD2, but without DNA this stays unchecked. There are 14 residues in the CDR3. CDR1 and CDR2 (germline): ENHRY, SYGVKD. The CDR3 loop reads CAISPTAATGELFF.

The chain recombines TRBV11-2 with TRBJ2-5; TCRdb's D call, TRBD2, is unchecked because there is no DNA. Germline assignment: CDR1 SGHAT and CDR2 FQNNGV. The CDR3 loop spans 16 amino acids. The CDR3 sequence is CASSLGASTVLETQYF.

The rearrangement uses TRBV3-1 and TRBJ1-6. Per germline, CDR1 LGHDT and CDR2 YNNKEL (reference sequence). The CDR3 is 16 amino acids. CDR3: CASSSKSTALNSPLHF.

The chain combines TRBV9 with TRBJ1-2; TCRdb's D gene call, TRBD1, goes unchecked for lack of DNA. Per the germline V gene, CDR1 is SGDLS and CDR2 is YYNGEE. The CDR3 has 14 residues. This CDR3 is CASSPRTFNYGYTF.

The chain's CDR3 is CSARASGGARETQYF. This chain links TRBV20-1 with TRBJ2-5; TCRdb names TRBD1, which stays unverified in the absence of DNA. Germline lookup yields CDR1 DFQATT and CDR2 SNEGSKA (reference sequence). This CDR3 region has 15 residues.

Here the CDR3 reads CASRLLGGTNNEQFF. The chain carries TRBV27 and TRBJ2-1. This CDR3 has 15 residues. Germline CDR1 and CDR2: MNHEY and SMNVEV (reference sequence).

This chain connects TRBV6-6 to TRBJ2-3; TCRdb designates TRBD1, a call that cannot be tested without DNA. The CDR3 contains 11 residues. The germline V gene encodes CDR1 MNHNY and CDR2 SVGAGI (reference sequence). The CDR3 region is CATSARDTQYF.